This T cell receptor beta chain appears in the sequencing data of a study of beta chain features in type 1 diabetes. Regarding the study as a whole: In cDNA sequencing, cells with high TCR expression could be over-represented. Shorter TCRB CDR3s, moderately but significantly so, were found in Type 1 diabetes patients in all four CD4+ subsets.

The CDR3 covers 15 residues. The germline gives CDR1 SGHRS, CDR2 YFSETQ. The V and J ends lost 0 bases and 4 bases, in that order; junction bases with no gene match: 3. Concerning this clone itself: Its target is not known.

Expressed TCRB transcripts were sequenced after all isolated RNA was converted to cDNA. Produced via immunoSEQ multiplex PCR; TCRdb's table is partial and in-frame only. The sample contains 40,000 to 65,000 clones, 60% to 70% of which appear only once. Sequenced input: stem cell memory CD4+ T cells from blood. V usage is TRBV5-1 and J usage is TRBJ2-1; 8 bases are shared with TRBD2. The TCR comes from a woman in her twenties or thirties with type 1 diabetes. The CDR3: CASSLAPGGYNEQFF. The CDR3 DNA follows: TGCGCCAGCAGCTTGGCCCCGGGGGGGTACAATGAGCAGTTCTTC.